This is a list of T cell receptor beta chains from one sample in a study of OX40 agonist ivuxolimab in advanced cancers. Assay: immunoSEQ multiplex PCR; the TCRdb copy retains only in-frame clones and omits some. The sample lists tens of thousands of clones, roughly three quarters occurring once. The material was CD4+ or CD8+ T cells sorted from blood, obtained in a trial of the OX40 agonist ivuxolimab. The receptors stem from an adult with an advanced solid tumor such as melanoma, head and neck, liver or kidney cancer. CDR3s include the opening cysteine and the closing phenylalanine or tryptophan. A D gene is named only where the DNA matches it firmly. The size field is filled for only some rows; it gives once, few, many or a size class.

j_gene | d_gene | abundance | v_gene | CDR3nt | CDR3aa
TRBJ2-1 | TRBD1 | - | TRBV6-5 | TGTGCCAGCAGCCCCGCCGGGACAGGGAGCAATGAGCAGTTCTTC | CASSPAGTGSNEQFF
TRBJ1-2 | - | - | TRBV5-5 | TGTGCCAGCAGCTTGTTTTTCGGGGGGCCTAACTATGGCTACACCTTC | CASSLFFGGPNYGYTF
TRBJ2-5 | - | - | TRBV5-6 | TGTGCCAGCAGCTTAAGAGGGTTAGAGACCCAGTACTTC | CASSLRGLETQYF
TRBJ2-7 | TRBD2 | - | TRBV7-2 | TGTGCCAGCAGCTTTAGCGGGAGGGGATCCACCTACGAGCAGTACTTC | CASSFSGRGSTYEQYF
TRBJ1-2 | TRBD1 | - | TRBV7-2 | TGTGCCAGCAGCTTAGGACAGGGAGGGGGCTACACCTTC | CASSLGQGGGYTF
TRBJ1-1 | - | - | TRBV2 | TGTGCCAGTCAGGACGGATTCATGAACACTGAAGCTTTCTTT | CASQDGFMNTEAFF
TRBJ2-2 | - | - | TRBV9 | TGTGCCAGCAGCGTAGGAGGCCATACCGGGGAGCTGTTTTTT | CASSVGGHTGELFF
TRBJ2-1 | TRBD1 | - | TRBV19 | TGTGCCAGTAGTGGGGACAGGGGGCTTGACTATCTTTACAATGAGCAGTTCTTC | CASSGDRGLDYLYNEQFF
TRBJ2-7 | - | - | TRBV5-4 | TGTGCCAGCAGCTTGGGGGCCCGCCCAGGGCAGTACTTC | CASSLGARPGQYF
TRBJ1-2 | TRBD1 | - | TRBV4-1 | TGCGCCAGCAGCCACCCGGACAGGGGGCTTGGCTACACCTTC | CASSHPDRGLGYTF
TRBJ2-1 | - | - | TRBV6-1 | TGTGCCTCCTACCGCGGGGCGTACAATGAGCAGTTCTTC | CASYRGAYNEQFF
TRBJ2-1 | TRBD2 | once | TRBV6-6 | TGTGCCAGCAGTCTCCAGACTAGCGGGATTGAGCAGTTCTTC | CASSLQTSGIEQFF
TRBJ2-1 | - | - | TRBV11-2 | TGTGCCAGCAGCTTAGCCCATGGGATGGGGATCTCCTACAATGAGCAGTTCTTC | CASSLAHGMGISYNEQFF
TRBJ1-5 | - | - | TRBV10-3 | TGTGCCATCAGTACAGAGGGTCTAATAGGGGCATATAGCAATCAGCCCCAGCATTTT | CAISTEGLIGAYSNQPQHF
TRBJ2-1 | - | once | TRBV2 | TGTGCCAGCAGTGAACCCGCTAGCTGGAGGTACTACAATGAGCAGTTCTTC | CASSEPASWRYYNEQFF
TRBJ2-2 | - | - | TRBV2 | TGTGCCAGCAGTGATGGGTGGGGAGGCACCGGGGAGCTGTTTTTT | CASSDGWGGTGELFF
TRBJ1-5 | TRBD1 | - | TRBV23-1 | TGCGCCAGCAGTCAATCGGAAAGGGACAGGACCTACCCTAGCAATCAGCCCCAGCATTTT | CASSQSERDRTYPSNQPQHF
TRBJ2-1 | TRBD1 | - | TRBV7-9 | TGTGCCAGCAGCTTCTACGCCGGGACAGGGGGCAATGAGCAGTTCTTC | CASSFYAGTGGNEQFF
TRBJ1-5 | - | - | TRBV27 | TGTGCCAGCAGTTCCCGAAAGGACAATCAGCCCCAGCATTTT | CASSSRKDNQPQHF
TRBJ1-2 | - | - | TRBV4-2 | TGTGCCAGCAGCCAAGATCGGGGTCGGAGGGGCTACACCTTC | CASSQDRGRRGYTF
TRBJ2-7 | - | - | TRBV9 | TGTGCCAGCAGTTTACTTGGGTACGAGCAGTACTTC | CASSLLGYEQYF
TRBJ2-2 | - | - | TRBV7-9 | TGTGCCAGGGACAGTGTTCGGGCCGGGGAGCTGTTTTTT | CARDSVRAGELFF
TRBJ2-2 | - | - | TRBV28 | TGTGCCAGCAGTCCGAGTACAGGGGCAGCGGGGGCGAACACCGGGGAGCTGTTTTTT | CASSPSTGAAGANTGELFF
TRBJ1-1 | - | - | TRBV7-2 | TGTGCCAGCAGCCATGCCGGGACGATGAACACTGAAGCTTTCTTT | CASSHAGTMNTEAFF
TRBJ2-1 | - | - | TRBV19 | TGTGCCAGTACTCTGCAGGCGAGCTCCTACAATGAGCAGTTCTTC | CASTLQASSYNEQFF
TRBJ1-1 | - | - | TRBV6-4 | TGTGCCAGCAGTGACTCGAGAGCGGCTCCCGCTTTCTTT | CASSDSRAAPAFF
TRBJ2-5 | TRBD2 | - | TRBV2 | TGTGCCAGCGGCGGCGGGGGTAATTGGGAGACCCAGTACTTC | CASGGGGNWETQYF
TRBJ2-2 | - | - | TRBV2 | TGTGCCAGCAGTGATAACACCGGGGAGCTGTTTTTT | CASSDNTGELFF
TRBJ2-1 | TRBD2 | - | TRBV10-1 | TGCGCCAGCAGCCGGGGACTAGCGGGTGACAATGAGCAGTTCTTC | CASSRGLAGDNEQFF
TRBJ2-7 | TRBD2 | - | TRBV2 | TGTGCCAGCAGTGAGATCAGCGGGAGTTACGAGCAGTACTTC | CASSEISGSYEQYF
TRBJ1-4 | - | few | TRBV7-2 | TGTGCCAGCAGCTTGCGGGGGTATGATGAAAAACTGTTTTTT | CASSLRGYDEKLFF
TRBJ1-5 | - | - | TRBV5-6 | TGTGCCAGCAGCTTGGGGCGGGAGCAGCCCCAGCATTTT | CASSLGREQPQHF
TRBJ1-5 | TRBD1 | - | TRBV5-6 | TGTGCCAGCAGCTTGGGGACAGGGGATCAGCCCCAGCATTTT | CASSLGTGDQPQHF
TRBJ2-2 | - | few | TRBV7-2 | TGTGCCAGCAGCCTAGATTGGGGGGAGCTGTTTTTT | CASSLDWGELFF
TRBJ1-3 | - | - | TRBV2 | TGTGCCAGCACCCAGTACTCTGGAAACACCATATATTTT | CASTQYSGNTIYF
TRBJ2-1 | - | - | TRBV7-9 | TGTGCCAGCAGCTTATGGAAGGGAGTGACCTTCAATGAGCAGTTCTTC | CASSLWKGVTFNEQFF
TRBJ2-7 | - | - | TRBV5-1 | TGCGCCAGCAGCTTGGGTGGGACAATCTACGAGCAGTACTTC | CASSLGGTIYEQYF
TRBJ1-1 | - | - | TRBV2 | TGTGCCAGCAGTGAGAGGATTGGCAGGACTGAAGCTTTCTTT | CASSERIGRTEAFF
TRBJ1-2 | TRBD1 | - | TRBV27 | TGTGCCAGCAGAGAGGGACAGGTGGGCGGCTACACCTTC | CASREGQVGGYTF
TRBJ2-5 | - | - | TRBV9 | TGTGCCAGCAGCGTAGGTCTTAAAGAGACCCAGTACTTC | CASSVGLKETQYF
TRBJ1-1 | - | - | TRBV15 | TGTGCCACCAGGCCCGGGGGGAAAAACACTGAAGCTTTCTTT | CATRPGGKNTEAFF
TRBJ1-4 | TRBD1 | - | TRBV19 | TGTGCCAGTACCTTGGGGACAGCAGCAACTAATGAAAAACTGTTTTTT | CASTLGTAATNEKLFF
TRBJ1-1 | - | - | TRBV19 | TGTGCCAGTAGTATGCGACCACGTACACAGGGATCCACTGAAGCTTTCTTT | CASSMRPRTQGSTEAFF